The clone carrying this T cell receptor (beta chain) was counted many times. What it binds is unknown. The entry originates in a study of T cells in Graves' hyperthyroidism and ophthalmopathy. Findings and caveats of the study: Prediction of ophthalmopathy progression came a median roughly 6.7 months pre-onset.

RNA transcripts yielded amplified TCR beta CDR3 regions. The TCR CDR3 first-round RT-PCR relied on the HTBI primer set. TCRdb re-called the multiplex PCR reads through MiXCR, storing one row per CDR3 protein. Of around 600,000 distinct CDR3 sequences in the sample, approximately 14% were seen once. The germline V gene has CDR1 MDHEN and CDR2 SYDVKM. The V end was cut by 6 bases, the J end by 1 base, with 9 bases between. The CDR3 has 13 residues. This chain uses TRBV28 with TRBJ2-5; a weak D match, TRBD1 (6 bases). The clonotype comes from a woman aged 50 to 60 with Graves' ophthalmopathy. The sample consisted of blood. The CDR3 sequence: CASSLDSQETQYF. In nucleotides, the CDR3 is TGTGCCAGCAGCCTGGACAGCCAAGAGACCCAGTACTTC.